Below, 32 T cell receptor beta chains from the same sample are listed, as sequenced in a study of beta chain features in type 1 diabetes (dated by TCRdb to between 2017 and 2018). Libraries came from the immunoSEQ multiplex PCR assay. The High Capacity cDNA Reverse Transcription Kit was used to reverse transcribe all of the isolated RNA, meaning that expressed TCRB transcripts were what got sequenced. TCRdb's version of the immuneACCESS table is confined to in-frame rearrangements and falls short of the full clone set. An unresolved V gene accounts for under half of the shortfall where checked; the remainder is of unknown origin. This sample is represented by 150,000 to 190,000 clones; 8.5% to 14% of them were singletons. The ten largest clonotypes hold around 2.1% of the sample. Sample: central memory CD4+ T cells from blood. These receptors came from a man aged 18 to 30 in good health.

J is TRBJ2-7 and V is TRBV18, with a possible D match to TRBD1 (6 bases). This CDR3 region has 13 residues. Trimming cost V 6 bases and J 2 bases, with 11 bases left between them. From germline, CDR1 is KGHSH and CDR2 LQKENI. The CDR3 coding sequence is TGTGCCAGCTCGTCAGGGGTTACCTACGAGCAGTACTTC. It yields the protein CASSSGVTYEQYF.

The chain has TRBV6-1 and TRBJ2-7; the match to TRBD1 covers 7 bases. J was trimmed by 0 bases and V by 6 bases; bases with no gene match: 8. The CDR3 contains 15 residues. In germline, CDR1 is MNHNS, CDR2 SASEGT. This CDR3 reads CASRLSRDSSYEQYF. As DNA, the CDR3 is TGTGCCAGCAGACTTAGCCGGGACAGCTCCTACGAGCAGTACTTC.

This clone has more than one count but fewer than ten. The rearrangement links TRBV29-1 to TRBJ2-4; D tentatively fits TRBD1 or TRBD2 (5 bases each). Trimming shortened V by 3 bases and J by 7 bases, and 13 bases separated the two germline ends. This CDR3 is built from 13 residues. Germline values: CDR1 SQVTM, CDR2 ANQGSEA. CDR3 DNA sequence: TGCAGCGTTGATGTAGGGACGGGGAACATTCAGTACTTC. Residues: CSVDVGTGNIQYF.

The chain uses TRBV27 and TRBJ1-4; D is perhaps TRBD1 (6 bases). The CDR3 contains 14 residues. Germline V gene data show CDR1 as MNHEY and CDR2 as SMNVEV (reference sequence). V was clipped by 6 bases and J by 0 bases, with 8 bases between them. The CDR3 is CASRTGSTNEKLFF. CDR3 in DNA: TGTGCCAGCAGGACAGGTTCAACTAATGAAAAACTGTTTTTT.

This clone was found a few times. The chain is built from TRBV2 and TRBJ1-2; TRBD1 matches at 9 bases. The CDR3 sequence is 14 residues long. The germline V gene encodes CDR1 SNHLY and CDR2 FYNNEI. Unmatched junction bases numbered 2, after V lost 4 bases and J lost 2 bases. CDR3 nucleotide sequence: TGTGCCAGCAGTGTCGGACAGGGGAACTATGGCTACACCTTC. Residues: CASSVGQGNYGYTF.

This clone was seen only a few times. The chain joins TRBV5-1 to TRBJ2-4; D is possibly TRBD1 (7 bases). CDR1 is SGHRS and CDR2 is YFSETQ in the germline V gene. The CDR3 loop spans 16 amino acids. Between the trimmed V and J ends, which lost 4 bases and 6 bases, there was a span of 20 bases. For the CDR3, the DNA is TGCGCCAGCAGCCAGGGGGGACAGCCGACTGTAAACATTCAGTACTTC. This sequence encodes CASSQGGQPTVNIQYF.

The chain's CDR3 is CASSSRTEYNSPLHF. CDR3 bases: TGTGCCAGCAGCAGCCGGACGGAGTATAATTCACCCCTCCACTTT. V is TRBV7-2 and J is TRBJ1-6; no clear D gene. The CDR3 consists of 15 residues. Looked up from germline, CDR1 is SGHTA and CDR2 is FQGNSA. The ends were cut back, 5 bases at V and 4 bases at J, with 12 bases in the middle. Using reference TRBV7-2 and TRBJ1-6 for the parts outside the CDR3, the full variable domain is GAGVSQSPSNKVTEKGKDVELRCDPISGHTALYWYRQSLGQGLEFLIYFQGNSAPDKSGLPSDRFSAERTGGSVSTLTIQRTQQEDSAVYLCASSSRTEYNSPLHFGNGTRLTVT.

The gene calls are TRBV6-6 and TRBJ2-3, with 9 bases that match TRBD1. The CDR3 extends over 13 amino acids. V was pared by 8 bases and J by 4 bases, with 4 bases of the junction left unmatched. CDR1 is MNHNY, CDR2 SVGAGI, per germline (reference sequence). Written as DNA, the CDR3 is TGTGCCAGCGTACAGGGGGCGGCAGATACGCAGTATTTT. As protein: CASVQGAADTQYF.

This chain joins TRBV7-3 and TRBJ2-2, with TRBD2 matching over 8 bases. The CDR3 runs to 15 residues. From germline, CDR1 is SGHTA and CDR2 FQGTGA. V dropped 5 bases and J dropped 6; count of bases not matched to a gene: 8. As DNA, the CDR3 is TGTGCCAGCAGCCCCGGGAGGGCGGTGTCCGGGGAGCTGTTTTTT. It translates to CASSPGRAVSGELFF.

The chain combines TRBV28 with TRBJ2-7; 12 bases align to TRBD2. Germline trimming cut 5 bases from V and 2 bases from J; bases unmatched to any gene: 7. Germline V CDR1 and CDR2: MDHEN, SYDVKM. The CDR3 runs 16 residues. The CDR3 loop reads CASSPQGLAGTYEQYF. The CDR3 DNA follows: TGTGCCAGCAGTCCCCAAGGACTAGCGGGGACCTACGAGCAGTACTTC.

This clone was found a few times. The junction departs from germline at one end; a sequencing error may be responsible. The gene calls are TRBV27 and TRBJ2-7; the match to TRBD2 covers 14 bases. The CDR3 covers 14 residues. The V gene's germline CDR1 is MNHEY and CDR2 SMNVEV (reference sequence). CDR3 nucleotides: TGTGCCAGCAACGTTAAGCCGGGACTAGCGGGGGCTAACTTC. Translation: CASNVKPGLAGANF.

The CDR3 protein is CASSLGGGYTDTQYF. The CDR3 DNA is TGTGCCAGCAGCTTAGGCGGGGGCTACACAGATACGCAGTATTTT. The chain links TRBV7-9 to TRBJ2-3; a possible D gene is TRBD2 (7 bases). Germline-derived CDR1 and CDR2 are SEHNR and FQNEAQ (reference sequence). This CDR3 comprises 15 residues. V gave up 1 base and J gave up 2 bases, with 10 bases separating them.

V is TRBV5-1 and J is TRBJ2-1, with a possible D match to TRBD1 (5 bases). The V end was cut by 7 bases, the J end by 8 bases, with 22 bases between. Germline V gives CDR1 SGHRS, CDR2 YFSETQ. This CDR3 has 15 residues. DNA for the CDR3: TGCGCCAGCCTTGCAGGGCCCACCCCCGCCCATGAGCAGTTCTTC. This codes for CASLAGPTPAHEQFF.

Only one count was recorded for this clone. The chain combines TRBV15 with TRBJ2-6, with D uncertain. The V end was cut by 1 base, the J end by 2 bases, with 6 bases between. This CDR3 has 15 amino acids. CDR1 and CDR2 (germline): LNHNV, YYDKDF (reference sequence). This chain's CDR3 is CATSRAPAGANVLTF. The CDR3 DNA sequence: TGTGCCACCAGCAGAGCTCCCGCTGGGGCCAACGTCCTGACTTTC.

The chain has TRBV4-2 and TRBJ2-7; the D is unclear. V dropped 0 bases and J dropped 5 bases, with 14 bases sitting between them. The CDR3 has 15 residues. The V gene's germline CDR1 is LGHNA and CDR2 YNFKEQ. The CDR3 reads CASSQDWKSSDEQYF. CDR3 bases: TGTGCCAGCAGCCAAGACTGGAAGTCCTCGGACGAGCAGTACTTC.

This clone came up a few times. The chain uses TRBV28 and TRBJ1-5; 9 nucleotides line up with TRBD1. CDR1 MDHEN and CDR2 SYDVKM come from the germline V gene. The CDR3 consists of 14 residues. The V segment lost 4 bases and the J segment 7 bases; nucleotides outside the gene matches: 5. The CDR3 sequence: CASSSTGGGQPQHF. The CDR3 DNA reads TGTGCCAGCAGTTCCACAGGGGGCGGCCAGCCCCAGCATTTT.

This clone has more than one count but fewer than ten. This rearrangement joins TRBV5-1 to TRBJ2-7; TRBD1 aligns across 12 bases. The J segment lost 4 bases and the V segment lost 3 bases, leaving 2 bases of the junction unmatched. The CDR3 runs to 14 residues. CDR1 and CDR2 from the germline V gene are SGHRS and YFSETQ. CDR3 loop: CASSSGQGAYEQYF. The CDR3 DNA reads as TGCGCCAGCAGCTCGGGACAGGGGGCTTACGAGCAGTACTTC.

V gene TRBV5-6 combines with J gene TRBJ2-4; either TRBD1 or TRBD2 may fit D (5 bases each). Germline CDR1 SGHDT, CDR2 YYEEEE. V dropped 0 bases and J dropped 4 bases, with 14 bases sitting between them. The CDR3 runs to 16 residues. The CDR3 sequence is CASSLAGWGMKNIQYF. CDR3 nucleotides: TGTGCCAGCAGCTTGGCCGGTTGGGGGATGAAAAACATTCAGTACTTC.

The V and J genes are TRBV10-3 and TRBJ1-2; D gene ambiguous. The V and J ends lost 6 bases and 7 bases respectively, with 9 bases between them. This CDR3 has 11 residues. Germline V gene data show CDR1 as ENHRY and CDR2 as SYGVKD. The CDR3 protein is CAISKNTGYTF. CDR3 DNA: TGTGCCATCAGCAAGAATACTGGCTACACCTTC.

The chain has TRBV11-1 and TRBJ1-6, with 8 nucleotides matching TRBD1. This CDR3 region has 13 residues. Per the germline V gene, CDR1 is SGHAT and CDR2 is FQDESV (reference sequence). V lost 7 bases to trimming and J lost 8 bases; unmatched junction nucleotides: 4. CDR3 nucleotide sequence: TGTGCCAGCACCACGGACAGGGATTCACCCCTCCACTTT. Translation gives CASTTDRDSPLHF.

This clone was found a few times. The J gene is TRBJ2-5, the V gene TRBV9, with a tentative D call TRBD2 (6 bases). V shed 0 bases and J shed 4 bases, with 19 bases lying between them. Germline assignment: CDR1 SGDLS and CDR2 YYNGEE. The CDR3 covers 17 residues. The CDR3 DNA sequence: TGTGCCAGCAGCGTAGGGGCTAGCGAGAAAAGCGGAGAGACCCAGTACTTC. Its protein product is CASSVGASEKSGETQYF.

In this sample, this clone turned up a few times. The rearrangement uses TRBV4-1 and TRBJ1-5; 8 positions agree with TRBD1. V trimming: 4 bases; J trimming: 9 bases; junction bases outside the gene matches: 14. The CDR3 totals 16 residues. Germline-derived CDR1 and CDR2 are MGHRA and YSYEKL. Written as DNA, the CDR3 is TGCGCCAGCAGCCGCTTTGGGTTGGGACAGGACAGGCCCCAGCATTTT. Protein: CASSRFGLGQDRPQHF.

The CDR3 region is CASSKGSRNYGYTF. The CDR3, as DNA: TGTGCCAGCAGCAAAGGTAGCAGGAACTATGGCTACACCTTC. The V and J genes are TRBV21-1 and TRBJ1-2. TRBV21-1 is designated a pseudogene. There are 14 residues in the CDR3.

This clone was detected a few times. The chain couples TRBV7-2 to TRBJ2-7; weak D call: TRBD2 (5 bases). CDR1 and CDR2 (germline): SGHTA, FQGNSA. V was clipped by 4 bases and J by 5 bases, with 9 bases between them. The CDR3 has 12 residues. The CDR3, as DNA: TGTGCCAGCAGCTCTCGGCGGGACGAGCAGTACTTC. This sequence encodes CASSSRRDEQYF. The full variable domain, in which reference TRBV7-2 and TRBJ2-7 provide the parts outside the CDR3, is GAGVSQSPSNKVTEKGKDVELRCDPISGHTALYWYRQSLGQGLEFLIYFQGNSAPDKSGLPSDRFSAERTGGSVSTLTIQRTQQEDSAVYLCASSSRRDEQYFGPGTRLTVT.

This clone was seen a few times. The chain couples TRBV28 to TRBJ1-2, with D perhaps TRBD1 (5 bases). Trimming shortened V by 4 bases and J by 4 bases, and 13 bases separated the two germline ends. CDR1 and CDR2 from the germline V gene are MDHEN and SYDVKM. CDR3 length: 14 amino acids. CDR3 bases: TGTGCCAGCAGTTCCACCCGGGACGGCTATGGCTACACCTTC. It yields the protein CASSSTRDGYGYTF.

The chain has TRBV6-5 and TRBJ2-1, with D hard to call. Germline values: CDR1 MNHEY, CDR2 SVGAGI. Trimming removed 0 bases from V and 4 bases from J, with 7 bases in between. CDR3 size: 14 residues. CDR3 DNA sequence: TGTGCCAGCAGTTACTCCCGCGTGTACAATGAGCAGTTCTTC. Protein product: CASSYSRVYNEQFF.

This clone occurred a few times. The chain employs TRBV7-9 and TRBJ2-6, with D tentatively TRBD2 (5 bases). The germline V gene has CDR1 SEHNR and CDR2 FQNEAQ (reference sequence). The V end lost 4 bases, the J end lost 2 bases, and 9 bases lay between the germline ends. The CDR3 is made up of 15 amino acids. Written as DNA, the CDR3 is TGTGCCAGCAGCTCAACGAGGGCTGGGGCCAACGTCCTGACTTTC. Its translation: CASSSTRAGANVLTF.

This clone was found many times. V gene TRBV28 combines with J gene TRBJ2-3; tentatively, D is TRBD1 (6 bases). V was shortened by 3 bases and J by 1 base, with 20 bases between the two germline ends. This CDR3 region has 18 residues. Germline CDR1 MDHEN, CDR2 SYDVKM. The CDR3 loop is CASSLRPSGVRRTDTQYF. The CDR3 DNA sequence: TGTGCCAGCAGTTTGCGTCCCTCAGGGGTGCGTCGCACAGATACGCAGTATTTT.

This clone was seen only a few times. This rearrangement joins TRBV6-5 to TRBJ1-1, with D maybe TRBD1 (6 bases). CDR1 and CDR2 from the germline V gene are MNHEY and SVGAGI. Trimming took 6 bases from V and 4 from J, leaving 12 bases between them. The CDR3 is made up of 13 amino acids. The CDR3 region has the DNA TGTGCCAGCAGGTGGGACATCCCCACTGAAGCTTTCTTT. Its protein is CASRWDIPTEAFF.

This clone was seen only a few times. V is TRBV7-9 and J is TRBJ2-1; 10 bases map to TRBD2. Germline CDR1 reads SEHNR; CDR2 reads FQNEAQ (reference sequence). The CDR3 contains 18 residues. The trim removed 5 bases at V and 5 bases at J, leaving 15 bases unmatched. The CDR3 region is CASSRWLAGAYSNNEQFF. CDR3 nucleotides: TGTGCCAGCAGCCGGTGGCTAGCGGGAGCATATAGTAACAATGAGCAGTTCTTC.

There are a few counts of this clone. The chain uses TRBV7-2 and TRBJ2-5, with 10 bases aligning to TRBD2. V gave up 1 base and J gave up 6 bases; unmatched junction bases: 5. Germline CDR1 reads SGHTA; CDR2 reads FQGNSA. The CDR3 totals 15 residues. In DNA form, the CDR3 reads TGTGCCAGCAGCTTAGATAGCGGGGGGACGAAGACCCAGTACTTC. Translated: CASSLDSGGTKTQYF.

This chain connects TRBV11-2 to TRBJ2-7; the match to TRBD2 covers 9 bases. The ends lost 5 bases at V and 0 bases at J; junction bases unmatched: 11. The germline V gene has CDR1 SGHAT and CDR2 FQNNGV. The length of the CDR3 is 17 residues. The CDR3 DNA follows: TGTGCCAGCAGCCAAGTAGTAGCGGGGGAGAGCTCCTACGAGCAGTACTTC. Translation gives CASSQVVAGESSYEQYF.